This is a list of T cell receptor beta chains from one sample in a study of shared T cell receptors in the human thymus. The assay was immunoSEQ multiplex PCR, and TCRdb's table has in-frame clones only and misses some. The sample lists 650,000 to 950,000 clones; 70% to 90% were seen once. These records were also assigned to another study, of human thymus T cells.

Source material: thymocytes. The receptors derive from a girl under three years old with a congenital heart defect. The CDR3 runs from the conserved cysteine through the conserved F or W. The D gene is left open where the match is weak.

v_call	j_call	d_call	cdr3_nt	cdr3_aa
TRBV14	TRBJ1-2	NA	TGTGCCAGCAGCCACCTTGGGGGGGGGCTCTATGGCTACACCTTC	CASSHLGGGLYGYTF
TRBV5-6	TRBJ2-5	TRBD1	TGTGCCAGCAGCCCGACAGGGGAAGAGACCCAGTACTTC	CASSPTGEETQYF
TRBV2	TRBJ2-5	TRBD2	TGTGCCAGCAGGACGGGACTAGCGGGGGGACTTCCCCAAGAGACCCAGTACTTC	CASRTGLAGGLPQETQYF
TRBV28	TRBJ2-7	NA	TGTGCCAGCAGTCCTGGGGGCCCTAGGGCCTACGAGCAGTACTTC	CASSPGGPRAYEQYF
TRBV19	TRBJ1-1	NA	TGTGCCAGTAGTAGCAGGGCTCTGAACACTGAAGCTTTCTTT	CASSSRALNTEAFF
TRBV28	TRBJ2-3	TRBD2	TGTGCCAGCAGGCCAACCTCCACTAGCGGGGGGGCGTGCACAGATACGCAGTATTTT	CASRPTSTSGGACTDTQYF
TRBV7-8	TRBJ2-3	TRBD1	TGTGCCAGCAGCCATGGCATTAGGGACAGTCCCACAGATACGCAGTATTTT	CASSHGIRDSPTDTQYF
TRBV5-1	TRBJ2-1	TRBD2	TGCGCCAGCAGCTTGGTTCCTAGCGGGGGGCCACCCTACAATGAGCAGTTCTTC	CASSLVPSGGPPYNEQFF
TRBV28	TRBJ2-2	NA	TGTGCCAGCAGTTTTTGTTCTAGTTCTCAGCCCACCGGGGAGCTGTTTTTT	CASSFCSSSQPTGELFF
TRBV6-5	TRBJ2-5	NA	TGTGCCAGCAGCTCCGGGAGACAAGAGACCCAGTACTTC	CASSSGRQETQYF
TRBV4-3	TRBJ2-1	NA	TGCGCCAGCAGCCAAGGCCGCTACTACAATGAGCAGTTCTTC	CASSQGRYYNEQFF
TRBV11-2	TRBJ2-7	TRBD1	TGTGCCAGCAGCGCGCGCGTCACGGGACAGGGAACCTACGAGCAGTACTTC	CASSARVTGQGTYEQYF
TRBV5-4	TRBJ1-6	NA	TGTGCCAGCAGCTTTGGCAGGGGCCTTTCACCCCTCCACTTT	CASSFGRGLSPLHF
TRBV27	TRBJ1-2	TRBD1	TGTGCCACCAGAGGACAGGGTAAAGGCTACACCTTC	CATRGQGKGYTF
TRBV6-6	TRBJ1-5	NA	TGTGCCAGCAGTTACAGCGGGCGCGGGAGCAATCAGCCCCAGCATTTT	CASSYSGRGSNQPQHF
TRBV28	TRBJ1-2	NA	TGTGCCAGCAGCGCATTTTGTACGTCGGGGGGTAGTGGCTACACCTTC	CASSAFCTSGGSGYTF
TRBV27	TRBJ1-5	NA	TGTGCCAGCAGTTTATTAGCAGGGGTCAATCAGCCCCAGCATTTT	CASSLLAGVNQPQHF
TRBV29-1	TRBJ2-3	TRBD2	TGCAGCGTCTTTTGGGGTAGCGGGGGAGTTTCAGATACGCAGTATTTT	CSVFWGSGGVSDTQYF